Shown below are 21 T cell receptor beta chains from a single sample sequenced in a study of cytomegalovirus exposure and HLA in healthy donors (dated by TCRdb to about 2017). The receptor library was made with the immunoSEQ multiplex PCR assay. As stored in TCRdb, this immuneACCESS dataset retains in-frame rearrangements with V and J assigned. A fraction of the clones does not appear; measured against another copy, unresolved V genes explain less than half of the discrepancy, and the remainder lacks a known reason. Here the sample has 59,000 or so clones; nearly 90% occur a single time. Jointly, the top ten make up roughly 15% of the sample. The specimen sequenced was PBMCs. The receptor source for this set is a woman aged 18-30 years in good health and CMV-seronegative.

The J gene is TRBJ2-1, the V gene TRBV5-1; tentative D call: TRBD2 (6 bases). V was cut by 4 bases and J by 9 bases, with 20 bases left in between. The CDR3 loop spans 15 amino acids. Looked up from germline, CDR1 is SGHRS and CDR2 is YFSETQ. CDR3 DNA sequence: TGCGCCAGCAGCCGAAATTTGGGGGAGGTCGGTGAGCAGTTCTTC. Translating it yields CASSRNLGEVGEQFF.

This clone was seen once. V is TRBV29-1 and J is TRBJ1-2, with 9 positions matching TRBD1. Germline V gives CDR1 SQVTM, CDR2 ANQGSEA. This CDR3 has 13 amino acids. V lost 2 bases to trimming and J lost 7 bases; unmatched junction nucleotides: 5. CDR3 DNA: TGCAGCGTTGAATCCGGGACAGGGATTGGCTACACCTTC. This codes for CSVESGTGIGYTF.

This rearrangement joins TRBV6-1 to TRBJ1-2, with D perhaps TRBD1 (5 bases). With 5 bases removed from V and 6 bases from J, the gap between germline ends came to 13 bases. The CDR3 consists of 13 residues. CDR1 and CDR2 (germline): MNHNS, SASEGT. Here the CDR3 DNA reads TGTGCCAGCAGTTTCGGACACCTCGATGGCTACACCTTC. Its protein is CASSFGHLDGYTF.

This clone was detected a few times. This rearrangement joins TRBV15 to TRBJ2-1; 7 nucleotides line up with TRBD2. The V and J ends lost 0 bases and 5 bases, in that order; junction bases with no gene match: 4. The V gene's germline CDR1 is LNHNV and CDR2 YYDKDF (reference sequence). There are 15 residues in the CDR3. CDR3 DNA sequence: TGTGCCACCAGCAGAGAACGGGGGGTTAACAATGAGCAGTTCTTC. As protein: CATSRERGVNNEQFF.

The chain employs TRBV2 and TRBJ2-3, with 10 bases matching TRBD1. The J segment lost 4 bases and the V segment lost 7 bases, leaving 14 bases of the junction unmatched. Per the germline V gene, CDR1 is SNHLY and CDR2 is FYNNEI. The CDR3 is made up of 17 amino acids. This CDR3 is CASNDPTGGGSADTQYF. DNA for the CDR3: TGTGCCAGCAACGACCCGACAGGGGGCGGTTCTGCAGATACGCAGTATTTT.

The rearrangement links TRBV28 to TRBJ1-2, with D hard to call. CDR3 length: 13 amino acids. Germline V CDR1 and CDR2: MDHEN, SYDVKM. Trimming shortened V by 7 bases and J by 7 bases, and 16 bases separated the two germline ends. CDR3 sequence: CASTLNSDGGYTF. The CDR3 nucleotides read TGTGCCAGCACTCTAAACAGTGATGGTGGCTACACCTTC.

As concerns this clone: Sequence at one end of the junction differs from germline and may be a read error. The V gene is TRBV7-7, the J gene TRBJ1-1; D ambiguous. Germline V CDR1 and CDR2: SSHAT, FNYEAQ (reference sequence). The CDR3 totals 15 residues. The CDR3 bases are TGTGCTAGCAGCTTAGTCGGCGGGCCGACCACTGAAGCTTTCTTT. Translation gives CASSLVGGPTTEAFF.

The chain links TRBV27 to TRBJ2-7; the D gene is possibly TRBD2 (6 bases). Per the germline V gene, CDR1 is MNHEY and CDR2 is SMNVEV (reference sequence). V was pared by 0 bases and J by 3 bases, with 12 bases between. The CDR3 contains 15 residues. The CDR3 DNA follows: TGTGCCAGCAGTTTATCGTGGGGGGAGGTCTACGAGCAGTACTTC. Translated, it gives CASSLSWGEVYEQYF.

In its sample, this clone was seen once. The chain recombines TRBV19 with TRBJ1-2; 11 bases are shared with TRBD1. The V and J ends lost 5 bases and 2 bases, in that order; junction bases with no gene match: 4. Germline lookup yields CDR1 LNHDA and CDR2 SQIVND (reference sequence). There are 15 residues in the CDR3. Written as DNA, the CDR3 is TGTGCCAGTAGTGTGGGACAGGGGGGGAACTATGGCTACACCTTC. It specifies CASSVGQGGNYGYTF. Combining the CDR3 with reference TRBV19 and TRBJ1-2 gives the whole variable domain DGGITQSPKYLFRKEGQNVTLSCEQNLNHDAMYWYRQDPGQGLRLIYYSQIVNDFQKGDIAEGYSVSREKKESFPLTVTSAQKNPTAFYLCASSVGQGGNYGYTFGSGTRLTVV.

The rearrangement joins TRBV7-8 to TRBJ1-1, with D possibly TRBD1 on 6 matching bases. The V end lost 2 bases, the J end lost 5 bases, and 24 bases lay between the germline ends. Per the germline V gene, CDR1 is SGHVS and CDR2 is FQNEAQ. The CDR3 spans 18 residues. CDR3 sequence reads: CASSLREERYREGTEAFF. The DNA of the CDR3 is TGTGCCAGCAGCTTAAGGGAGGAAAGATACAGGGAGGGTACTGAAGCTTTCTTT.

The V and J genes are TRBV7-6 and TRBJ2-7; D remains ambiguous. Germline CDR1 and CDR2: SGHVS and FNYEAQ. The CDR3 loop spans 11 amino acids. V shed 4 bases and J shed 3 bases, with 4 bases lying between them. Here the CDR3 reads CASSSYYEQYF. The CDR3 DNA reads as TGTGCCAGCAGCTCCTACTACGAGCAGTACTTC. The full variable domain, its missing parts supplied by reference TRBV7-6 and TRBJ2-7, is GAGVSQSPRYKVTKRGQDVALRCDPISGHVSLYWYRQALGQGPEFLTYFNYEAQQDKSGLPNDRFSAERPEGSISTLTIQRTEQRDSAMYRCASSSYYEQYFGPGTRLTVT.

The rearrangement links TRBV2 to TRBJ2-5, with D possibly matching TRBD1 (6 bases). The germline V and J ends were trimmed by 7 bases and 5 bases, with 14 bases remaining between them. The germline V gene has CDR1 SNHLY and CDR2 FYNNEI. This CDR3 has 13 residues. The chain's CDR3 is CASIFTGKETQYF. CDR3 nucleotide sequence: TGTGCCAGCATCTTTACAGGGAAGGAGACCCAGTACTTC.

J is TRBJ2-1 and V is TRBV9; D perhaps matches TRBD2 (6 bases). V was cut by 4 bases and J by 6 bases, with 11 bases left in between. The CDR3 loop spans 13 amino acids. Germline V gene data show CDR1 as SGDLS and CDR2 as YYNGEE. The chain's CDR3 is CASSFRTTNEQFF. The CDR3 nucleotides read TGTGCCAGCAGCTTCCGGACTACCAATGAGCAGTTCTTC.

This clone has only one observation. V gene TRBV29-1 combines with J gene TRBJ1-2, with 8 bases aligning to TRBD1. V trimming: 6 bases; J trimming: 6 bases; junction bases outside the gene matches: 6. CDR3 size: 12 residues. Germline V gene lookup returns CDR1 SQVTM and CDR2 ANQGSEA. The CDR3 nucleotides are TGCAGCGTAGGACAGGGAAGAGATGGCTACACCTTC. Its translation: CSVGQGRDGYTF.

V is TRBV9 and J is TRBJ2-2; 8 bases match TRBD2. The length of the CDR3 is 16 residues. Trimming took 4 bases from V and 0 from J; bases not matched to a gene: 5. CDR1 is SGDLS and CDR2 is YYNGEE in the germline V gene. The CDR3 here is CASSPRSGANTGELFF. CDR3 sequence (DNA): TGTGCCAGCAGCCCTCGTAGCGGGGCGAACACCGGGGAGCTGTTTTTT.

The rearrangement joins TRBV4-1 to TRBJ2-5, with 7 nucleotides matching TRBD2. The CDR3 has 14 amino acids. Looked up from germline, CDR1 is MGHRA and CDR2 is YSYEKL. The ends lost 0 bases at V and 4 bases at J; junction bases unmatched: 2. CDR3 residues: CASSQDTGGETQYF. The CDR3 nucleotides read TGCGCCAGCAGCCAAGATACGGGGGGAGAGACCCAGTACTTC.

The chain carries TRBV7-9 and TRBJ1-2; tentatively, D is TRBD1 (5 bases). CDR1 and CDR2 (germline): SEHNR, FQNEAQ (reference sequence). This CDR3 has 15 residues. V lost 1 base, J lost 4 bases, and 13 bases lay in between. CDR3 DNA: TGTGCCAGCAGCTTAGATTCGGGGGGAGGCTATGGCTACACCTTC. Protein sequence: CASSLDSGGGYGYTF.

V and J are TRBV9 and TRBJ2-5; possible D gene TRBD1, 5 bases. Trimming took off 2 bases at V and 2 bases at J, with 7 bases between the two ends. Germline loops: CDR1 SGDLS, CDR2 YYNGEE. The CDR3 is made up of 13 amino acids. The CDR3 here is CASSVRGQETQYF. CDR3 nucleotide sequence: TGTGCCAGCAGCGTTAGGGGACAAGAGACCCAGTACTTC.

The chain uses TRBV11-2 and TRBJ1-1; no clear D. The CDR3 runs to 14 residues. The germline gives CDR1 SGHAT, CDR2 FQNNGV. Trimming took off 5 bases at V and 6 bases at J, with 16 bases between the two ends. The CDR3 nucleotides are TGTGCCAGCAGCGTAGGCGGTATCCATCCTGAAGCTTTCTTT. It specifies CASSVGGIHPEAFF.

V usage is TRBV14 and J usage is TRBJ2-3; the match to TRBD2 covers 9 bases. The CDR3 spans 17 residues. Trimming cost V 1 base and J 2 bases; bases outside gene matches: 7. Germline values: CDR1 SGHDN, CDR2 FVKESK. CDR3 sequence reads: CASSQVSGRRPTDTQYF. CDR3 nucleotide sequence: TGTGCCAGCAGCCAAGTTAGCGGGAGACGTCCCACAGATACGCAGTATTTT.

V usage is TRBV9 and J usage is TRBJ2-2; D gene unclear. Germline V CDR1 and CDR2: SGDLS, YYNGEE. The CDR3 is 15 amino acids. V lost 0 bases, J lost 2 bases, and 8 bases lay in between. CDR3 bases: TGTGCCAGCAGCGTAGGAGGTCAAAACACCGGGGAGCTGTTTTTT. Translation gives CASSVGGQNTGELFF.